The rows below give T cell receptor beta chains drawn from one sample of a study of CD8 T cells in Susac syndrome. Using its own MiXCR run on the immunoSEQ multiplex PCR reads, TCRdb lists one record per CDR3 protein. The data hold 40,000 to 60,000 distinct CDR3 sequences, with roughly 93% observed a single time. The sequenced material came from CD8+ T cells from PBMCs. The receptor source for this set is a human donor with multiple sclerosis. CDR3s include the opening cysteine and the closing phenylalanine or tryptophan. D genes are given only for firm matches. Clone sizes are given selectively: once, few, many, or a class where the clone is expanded.

D: NA; J: TRBJ2-7; size: NA; V: TRBV5-6; DNA: TGTGCCAGCAGCCATACCTACGAGCAGTACTTC; CDR3: CASSHTYEQYF
D: TRBD2; J: TRBJ2-3; size: NA; V: TRBV4-1; DNA: TGCGCCAGCAGCCAAATAGCGGGGGGTCCAGATACGCAGTATTTT; CDR3: CASSQIAGGPDTQYF
D: NA; J: TRBJ2-7; size: once; V: TRBV9; DNA: TGTGCCAGCAGCGTAGGCCCAGGGTACCTCTACGAGCAGTACTTC; CDR3: CASSVGPGYLYEQYF
D: NA; J: TRBJ2-7; size: NA; V: TRBV6-5; DNA: TGTGCCAGCAGTTACCCCCTCGGGGCTGGTTACGAGCAGTACTTC; CDR3: CASSYPLGAGYEQYF
D: NA; J: TRBJ1-1; size: NA; V: TRBV7-9; DNA: TGTGCCAGCAGCTTAGTGGTCTGGCACTCGGGCATGAACACTGAAGCTTTCTTT; CDR3: CASSLVVWHSGMNTEAFF
D: NA; J: TRBJ1-6; size: NA; V: TRBV4-3; DNA: TGCGCCAGCAGCCCCGGCGGGGACGGATCACCCCTCCACTTT; CDR3: CASSPGGDGSPLHF
D: TRBD1; J: TRBJ2-1; size: NA; V: TRBV27; DNA: TGTGCCAGCAGGGACAGGGGGCCGGATGAGCAGTTCTTC; CDR3: CASRDRGPDEQFF
D: TRBD1; J: TRBJ2-7; size: NA; V: TRBV4-3; DNA: TGCGCCAGCAGCCAAGCAGGGGGAAGGAGGCAGTACTTC; CDR3: CASSQAGGRRQYF
D: TRBD2; J: TRBJ2-5; size: NA; V: TRBV12-5; DNA: TGTGCTAGTGGTTTGGGAATAGCGGGGGACTTACCCCAAGAGACCCAGTACTTC; CDR3: CASGLGIAGDLPQETQYF
D: TRBD1; J: TRBJ1-2; size: NA; V: TRBV11-3; DNA: TGTGCCAGCAGCCACGCCGGGACAGGGGTGGGCTACTATGGCTACACCTTC; CDR3: CASSHAGTGVGYYGYTF
D: NA; J: TRBJ2-7; size: few; V: TRBV4-3; DNA: TGCGCCAGCAGCCAAGATGGCGGGGTGCCCGACGAGCAGTACTTC; CDR3: CASSQDGGVPDEQYF
D: NA; J: TRBJ2-7; size: NA; V: TRBV7-2; DNA: TGTGCCAGCAGCTCCCCCCCCGGTCTAGAGCAGTACTTC; CDR3: CASSSPPGLEQYF
D: TRBD2; J: TRBJ2-5; size: NA; V: TRBV27; DNA: TGTGCCAGCGGGGGAGGGTGGGCCCAGTACTTC; CDR3: CASGGGWAQYF
D: NA; J: TRBJ2-1; size: NA; V: TRBV11-2; DNA: TGTGCCAGCAGCTTAATCCGCAATGAGCAGTTCTTC; CDR3: CASSLIRNEQFF
D: TRBD1; J: TRBJ1-2; size: NA; V: TRBV6-1; DNA: TGTGCCAGCAGTCGTACCGGGACAGGGGCTGGGCTGGGCCATGGCTACACCTTC; CDR3: CASSRTGTGAGLGHGYTF
D: NA; J: TRBJ2-5; size: NA; V: TRBV4-3; DNA: TGCGCCAGCAGCCAAGACCCGACGGTCCCGGAGACCCAGTACTTC; CDR3: CASSQDPTVPETQYF
D: NA; J: TRBJ1-2; size: NA; V: TRBV7-9; DNA: TGTGCCAGCAGCGTTGGACTACTTAACCCCATTTATGGCTACACCTTC; CDR3: CASSVGLLNPIYGYTF
D: NA; J: TRBJ2-1; size: once; V: TRBV6-4; DNA: TGTGCCAGCAGTGAGGACCAGACAGGGAGGAATGAGCAGTTCTTC; CDR3: CASSEDQTGRNEQFF
D: TRBD1; J: TRBJ1-2; size: once; V: TRBV4-1; DNA: TGCGCCAGCAGCCAAGACGGCAGGGGGCTCGACTATGGCTACACCTTC; CDR3: CASSQDGRGLDYGYTF
D: NA; J: TRBJ1-1; size: NA; V: TRBV10-3; DNA: TGTGCCATCCGGACGGAGATGAACACTGAAGCTTTCTTT; CDR3: CAIRTEMNTEAFF
D: TRBD1; J: TRBJ2-6; size: NA; V: TRBV13; DNA: TGTGCCAGCAGCCCCGTTCCGGGACAGGGGAGCTCTGGGGCCAACGTCCTGACTTTC; CDR3: CASSPVPGQGSSGANVLTF
D: NA; J: TRBJ2-7; size: NA; V: TRBV7-9; DNA: TGTGCCAGCAGCCGCACAGGGTCGGTCGAGCAGTACTTC; CDR3: CASSRTGSVEQYF
D: NA; J: TRBJ1-2; size: NA; V: TRBV27; DNA: TGTGCCAGCAGTTTACTCCAGGGTTCCTATGGCTACACCTTC; CDR3: CASSLLQGSYGYTF
D: NA; J: TRBJ1-1; size: NA; V: TRBV19; DNA: TGTGCCAGTCGGTTCCCAACTGCGACCCAGGTTTTCTTT; CDR3: CASRFPTATQVFF
D: NA; J: TRBJ1-5; size: NA; V: TRBV4-1; DNA: TGCGCCAGCAGCCAAGATCAACGGGTGGATCAGCCCCAGCATTTT; CDR3: CASSQDQRVDQPQHF
D: TRBD1; J: TRBJ2-7; size: NA; V: TRBV2; DNA: TGTGCCAGCAGGCCTACTACCGGGACAGGGGATCCCTACGAGCAGTACTTC; CDR3: CASRPTTGTGDPYEQYF
D: NA; J: TRBJ1-4; size: once; V: TRBV20-1; DNA: TGCAGTGCTAGAGATCTACTTATAAATGAAAAACTGTTTTTT; CDR3: CSARDLLINEKLFF
D: TRBD2; J: TRBJ2-1; size: NA; V: TRBV29-1; DNA: TGCAGCGTAAGACTAGCGGGGGCCATGTACAATGAGCAGTTCTTC; CDR3: CSVRLAGAMYNEQFF
D: TRBD1; J: TRBJ1-1; size: NA; V: TRBV6-5; DNA: TGTGCCAGCAGTTACGTTTCCAGGGGGACTGAAGCTTTCTTT; CDR3: CASSYVSRGTEAFF
D: NA; J: TRBJ2-2; size: NA; V: TRBV15; DNA: TGTGCCACCAGTCGGACCGGGGAGCTGTTTTTT; CDR3: CATSRTGELFF
D: NA; J: TRBJ1-1; size: NA; V: TRBV27; DNA: TGTGCCAGCAGTCCTACCGGGATAGGCACTGAAGCTTTCTTT; CDR3: CASSPTGIGTEAFF
D: NA; J: TRBJ2-1; size: NA; V: TRBV9; DNA: TGTGCCAGCAGCGTTGGAGGGGGTACGGATGAGCAGTTCTTC; CDR3: CASSVGGGTDEQFF
D: NA; J: TRBJ2-7; size: NA; V: TRBV7-3; DNA: TGTGCCAGCAGCCGCTTCTACCCACGGGTCGGGCTGGGCTCCTACGAGCAGTACTTC; CDR3: CASSRFYPRVGLGSYEQYF
D: NA; J: TRBJ2-7; size: NA; V: TRBV3-1; DNA: TGTGCCAGCAGCCAAGATCCCCTAGCTACAGTCGAGCAGTACTTC; CDR3: CASSQDPLATVEQYF
D: TRBD1; J: TRBJ1-6; size: NA; V: TRBV9; DNA: TGTGCCAGCAGCGCAGACAGGGTCGGTTCACCCCTCCACTTT; CDR3: CASSADRVGSPLHF
D: NA; J: TRBJ1-6; size: NA; V: TRBV10-3; DNA: TGTGCCATCAGTGAGTCATTGGGGAGTGGGAATTCACCCCTCCACTTT; CDR3: CAISESLGSGNSPLHF